This T cell receptor (beta chain) was documented in a study of PD-1 blockade in classical Hodgkin lymphoma (dated by TCRdb to about 2020). Background for the entire study: Nivolumab dosing was 3 mg/kg intravenously every 2 weeks, continuing until either disease progression or unacceptable toxicity. To define a peripheral blood immune signature of response to PD-1 blockade in classical Hodgkin lymphoma, the study combined TCR beta sequencing with CyTOF. Results the study describes overall, beyond this receptor: Baseline TCR diversity was reported to be lower in newly diagnosed patients than in healthy donors, and even lower in relapsed/refractory patients. CD4+ but not CD8+ TCR diversity rose significantly by C4D1 (p=0.0027 vs p=0.16), most apparent in complete responders (p=0.02). Only a single clinical trial cohort was studied, and what caused the repertoire differences, possibly disease activity or prior therapy, remained undefined. Diversity was lower in patients who began nivolumab less than 1 year after ASCT, so these patients were left out of later analyses to avoid confounding by immune reconstitution. Trial patients with a complete response had baseline diversity similar to that of newly diagnosed patients, while partial responders and progressors had significantly lower diversity.

Genomic DNA was isolated using the Qiagen DNeasy kit from unsorted PBMCs as well as from negatively selected CD4+ and CD8+ fractions. Amplification of TCR beta CDR3 regions was done by immunoSEQ multiplex PCR with primers that anneal to V and J segments. A synthetic immune receptor repertoire was used to minimize amplification bias, and any residual bias was removed computationally once sequencing was done. The paper's data handling went like this. Repertoire diversity was quantified as the Shannon entropy index using custom Python scripts. Unsorted, CD4+ and CD8+ repertoires were examined separately, except in combined analyses, for which CD4+ and CD8+ sequences were merged in silico. Clonal expansion was defined as a frequency increase of at least 2-fold after treatment compared with C1D1, and clones undetected at baseline were assigned a pseudocount of 0.5. Singleton clones were defined as clones with 0 or 1 copy at C1D1, and non-singleton clones were defined as clones with 2 or more copies. By matching protein sequences in sorted samples from the same patient, clones expanded in unsorted samples were annotated as CD4+, CD8+ or unknown. Wilcoxon tests on paired samples were used to test changes in diversity from C1D1 to C4D1. TCRdb holds this immuneACCESS table with in-frame rearrangements only. Some clones are missing; in checked studies, unresolved V genes explain under half, and the rest has no known cause. V and J calls and clone size come straight from that table; D and trimming were deduced from the DNA. This sample has 2,500 to 3,000 clones in its table, and just under 70% of those were observed once. Around 70% of the sample is taken by the ten largest.

The time point label of this sample denotes: cycle 4 day 1 (C4D1), after five to seven weeks of nivolumab. All trial patients had relapsed after autologous stem cell transplantation, with cohorts A, B and C differing in prior brentuximab vedotin exposure. A Miltenyi CD8+ T cell isolation kit was used for magnetic negative selection to purify CD8+ T cells from thawed PBMCs. The trial cohort comprised some 60 patients with relapsed/refractory classical Hodgkin lymphoma whose best overall responses were complete response, partial response or progressive disease. Trial patients were treated with single-agent nivolumab in the multi-cohort phase II CheckMate 205 trial. An independent review committee assessed best overall response by applying the 2007 International Working Group response criteria. PBMCs from the trial were collected at three points: immediately before nivolumab initiation (C1D1), and during therapy at cycle 2 day 1 and cycle 4 day 1. Peripheral blood was collected in 8 mL Vacutainer Cell Preparation Tubes, from which PBMCs were isolated by centrifugation and then cryopreserved. Purified CD4+ and CD8+ fractions were generated only in cases for which an additional PBMC sample was available. Magnetically labelled cells were removed on LS columns in a quadroMACS separator, and the flow-through was retained as the purified fraction.

Remarks on this clone: Its antigen has not been determined. Per-base qualities were not stored, and no clone one base away is much larger.

Measured from the cysteine to the phenylalanine, the CDR3 is 14 residues long. Just CDR3 DNA is preserved here, 42 bases in frame from base 1. A distance of 12 bases separates the germline ends of V and J, which lose 3 bases and 4 bases respectively. The germline V gene specifies SGHNT as CDR1 and YENEEA as CDR2. Sequencing used CD8+ T cells from blood, obtained before the fourth cycle of nivolumab. The source is a human donor with classical Hodgkin lymphoma. The sequence is built from TRBV11-3 and TRBJ1-1; TRBD1 could be the D gene, as 6 bases match. The nucleotides are TGTGCCAGCAGCTTCCCCGGGGGCCGCACTGAAGCTTTCTTT. Translated, this is CASSFPGGRTEAFF.